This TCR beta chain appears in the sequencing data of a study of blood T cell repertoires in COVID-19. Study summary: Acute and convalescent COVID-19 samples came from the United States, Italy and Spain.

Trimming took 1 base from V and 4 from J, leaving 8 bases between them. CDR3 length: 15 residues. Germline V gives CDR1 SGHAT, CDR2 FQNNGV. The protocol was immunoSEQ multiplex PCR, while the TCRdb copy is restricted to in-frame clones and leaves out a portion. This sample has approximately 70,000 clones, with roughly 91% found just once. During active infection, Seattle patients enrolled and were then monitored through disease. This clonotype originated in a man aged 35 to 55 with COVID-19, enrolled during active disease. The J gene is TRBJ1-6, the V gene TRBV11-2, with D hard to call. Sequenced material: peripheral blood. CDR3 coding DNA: TGTGCCAGCAGCTTAGGGCCAGGTTATAATTCACCCCTCCACTTT. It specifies CASSLGPGYNSPLHF.